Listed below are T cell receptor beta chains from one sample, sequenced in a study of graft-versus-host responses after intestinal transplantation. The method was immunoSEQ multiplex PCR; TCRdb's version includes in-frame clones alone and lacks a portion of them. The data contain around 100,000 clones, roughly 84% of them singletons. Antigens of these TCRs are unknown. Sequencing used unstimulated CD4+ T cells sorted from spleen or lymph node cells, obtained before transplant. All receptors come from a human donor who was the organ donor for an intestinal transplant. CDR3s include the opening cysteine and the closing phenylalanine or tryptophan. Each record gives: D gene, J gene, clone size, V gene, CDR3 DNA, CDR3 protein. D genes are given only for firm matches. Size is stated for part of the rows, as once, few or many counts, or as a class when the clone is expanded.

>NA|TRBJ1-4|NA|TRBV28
TGTGCCAGCAGTCGACAAATCAAACCAGATGAAAAACTGTTTTTT
CASSRQIKPDEKLFF
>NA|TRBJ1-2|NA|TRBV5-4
TGTGCCAGCAGCTTGCCTGTCAGAGACTATGGCTACACCTTC
CASSLPVRDYGYTF
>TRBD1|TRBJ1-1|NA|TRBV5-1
TGCGCCAGCAGCTTGGGGGACAGGGTTTTGATGGCGGTGACTGAAGCTTTCTTT
CASSLGDRVLMAVTEAFF
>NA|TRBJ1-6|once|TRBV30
TGTGCCTGGAGTGTACAACCCCCCGGCCTGCGGGGTTCACCCCTCCACTTT
CAWSVQPPGLRGSPLHF
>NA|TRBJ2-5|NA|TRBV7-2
TGTGCCAGCAGCCCATCTAGTTCCCCCGGGACCCAGTACTTC
CASSPSSSPGTQYF
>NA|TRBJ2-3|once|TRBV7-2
TGTGCCAGCAGCCCGGCGGATACGCAGTATTTT
CASSPADTQYF
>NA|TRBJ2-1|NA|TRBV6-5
TGTGCCAGCAGTCCGGGGACCTCCTACAATGAGCAGTTCTTC
CASSPGTSYNEQFF
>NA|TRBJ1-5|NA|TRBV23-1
TGCGCCAGCAGTCATCAAAGGCAACTTAGCGGGCAGGGGAGCAATCAGCCCCAGCATTTT
CASSHQRQLSGQGSNQPQHF
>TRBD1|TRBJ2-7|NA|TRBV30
TGTGCCTGGGGCCGACAACAGGGGGCGCGGGACGAGCAGTACTTC
CAWGRQQGARDEQYF
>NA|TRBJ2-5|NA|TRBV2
TGTGCCAGCACCCCGGGAAACCTCGGGGCCCAGTACTTC
CASTPGNLGAQYF